Following are 9 T cell receptor beta chains from one sample sequenced in a study of spatial heterogeneity in lung cancer. Each CDR3 protein gets one entry after TCRdb re-called the 5' RACE reads with MiXCR. The table lists about 22,000 distinct CDR3 sequences, approximately 5.8% of them singletons. Sample time point: sample taken at primary tumor resection. Source: PBMCs, taken at surgery. The receptors here all came from a male donor with early-stage non-small cell lung cancer.

This clonotype occurred many times. The chain joins TRBV7-9 to TRBJ1-2; no firm D call. V dropped 2 bases and J dropped 1 base, with 5 bases sitting between them. Germline CDR1 and CDR2: SEHNR and FQNEAQ (reference sequence). The CDR3 has 13 amino acids. CDR3 residues: CASSLPVNYGYTF. For the CDR3, the DNA is TGTGCCAGCAGCTTACCAGTTAACTATGGCTACACCTTC.

This clonotype was seen many times. This chain uses TRBV6-2 or TRBV6-3 with TRBJ2-7, with D possibly TRBD1 on 7 matching bases. The CDR3 covers 14 residues. V was clipped by 8 bases and J by 4 bases, with 18 bases between them. Germline values: CDR1 MNHEY, CDR2 SVGEGT. The CDR3 DNA reads TGTGCCAGCTCATCGAACAGGGGAGGTTACGAGCAGTACTTC. Its translation is CASSSNRGGYEQYF.

This chain uses TRBV19 with TRBJ1-5, with unresolved D. CDR3 length: 13 residues. Germline V gene sequence: CDR1 LNHDA, CDR2 SQIVND (reference sequence). The V end was cut by 5 bases, the J end by 6 bases, with 11 bases between. The CDR3 DNA follows: TGTGCCAGTAGTCCGGGCCAGTCTCAGCCCCAGCATTTT. It specifies CASSPGQSQPQHF.

This clonotype was found many times. The rearrangement links TRBV5-1 to TRBJ2-5; tentatively, D is TRBD2 (5 bases). The V gene lost 1 base and the J gene lost 5 bases, with 9 bases spanning the gap. Germline assignment: CDR1 SGHRS and CDR2 YFSETQ. The CDR3 loop spans 13 amino acids. The CDR3, as DNA: TGCGCCAGCAGCTTGTGGCGCGGGGAGACCCAGTACTTC. It codes for CASSLWRGETQYF.

The table lists this clonotype with many counts. The rearrangement uses TRBV6-2 or TRBV6-3 and TRBJ2-5; 9 bases fit TRBD1. The germline V gene has CDR1 MNHEY and CDR2 SVGEGT. The CDR3 is 16 residues long. Losses at the gene ends were 2 bases for V and 4 bases for J; bases not matched to a gene: 8. Here the CDR3 reads CASSYRDRVGGETQYF. In DNA form, the CDR3 reads TGTGCCAGCAGTTACCGGGACAGGGTCGGGGGAGAGACCCAGTACTTC.

This clonotype turned up a few times. V and J are TRBV7-2 and TRBJ1-4; D ambiguous. Germline V gene data show CDR1 as SGHTA and CDR2 as FQGNSA. CDR3 length: 15 residues. The germline V and J ends were trimmed by 2 bases and 0 bases, with 7 bases remaining between them. Here the CDR3 DNA reads TGTGCCAGCAGCTTATCTTCCGCAACTAATGAAAAACTGTTTTTT. Amino acids: CASSLSSATNEKLFF. The full variable domain, with the rest looked up from reference TRBV7-2 and TRBJ1-4, is GAGVSQSPSNKVTEKGKDVELRCDPISGHTALYWYRQSLGQGLEFLIYFQGNSAPDKSGLPSDRFSAERTGGSVSTLTIQRTQQEDSAVYLCASSLSSATNEKLFFGSGTQLSVL.

The chain uses TRBV20-1 and TRBJ2-7; 7 bases align to TRBD1. The CDR3 contains 16 residues. Germline CDR1 and CDR2: DFQATT and SNEGSKA (reference sequence). Trimming cost V 0 bases and J 2 bases; bases outside gene matches: 10. In DNA form, the CDR3 reads TGCAGTGCTAGAGATCTGACAGGGCTCGCGACCTACGAGCAGTACTTC. It codes for CSARDLTGLATYEQYF.

This clonotype was recorded many times. J is TRBJ1-6 and V is TRBV7-2; tentatively, D is TRBD1 (5 bases). Trimming removed 1 base from V and 6 bases from J, with 13 bases in between. This CDR3 region has 16 residues. Per the germline V gene, CDR1 is SGHTA and CDR2 is FQGNSA. CDR3 DNA: TGTGCCAGCAGCTTAGAGGGGCCAGGGTCTAATTCACCCCTCCACTTT. Translation: CASSLEGPGSNSPLHF.

This clonotype showed up many times. This chain uses TRBV20-1 with TRBJ2-7; TRBD2 matches at 9 bases. CDR1 is DFQATT, CDR2 SNEGSKA, per germline (reference sequence). Trimming took 6 bases from V and 3 from J; bases not matched to a gene: 9. The CDR3 is 14 amino acids. The CDR3, as DNA: TGCAGTGCCCTGCTCCCGACTAGCGGCTACGAGCAGTACTTC. This translates into CSALLPTSGYEQYF.